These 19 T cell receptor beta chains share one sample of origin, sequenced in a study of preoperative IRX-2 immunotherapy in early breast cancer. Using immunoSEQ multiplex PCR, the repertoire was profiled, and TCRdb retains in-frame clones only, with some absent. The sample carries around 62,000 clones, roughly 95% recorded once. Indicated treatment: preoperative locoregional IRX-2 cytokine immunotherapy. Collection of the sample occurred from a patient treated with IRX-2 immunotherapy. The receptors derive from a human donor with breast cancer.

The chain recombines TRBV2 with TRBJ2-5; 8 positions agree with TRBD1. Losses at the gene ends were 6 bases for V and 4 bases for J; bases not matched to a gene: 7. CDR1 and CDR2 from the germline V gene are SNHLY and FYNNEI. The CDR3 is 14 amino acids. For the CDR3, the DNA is TGTGCCAGCAGGACAGGGGTGGCGGGAGAGACCCAGTACTTC. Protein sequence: CASRTGVAGETQYF.

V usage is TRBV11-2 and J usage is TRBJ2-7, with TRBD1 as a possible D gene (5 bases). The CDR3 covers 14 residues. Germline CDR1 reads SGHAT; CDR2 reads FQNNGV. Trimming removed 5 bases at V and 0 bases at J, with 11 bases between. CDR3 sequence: CASSLRQSSYEQYF. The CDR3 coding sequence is TGTGCCAGCAGCCTCCGACAGAGCTCCTACGAGCAGTACTTC.

The CDR3 DNA reads as TGCAGCGTTGACCCTGGACAGCAATCGTACACCTTC. This sequence encodes CSVDPGQQSYTF. The chain carries TRBV29-1 and TRBJ1-2, with a weak D call TRBD1 (6 bases). The CDR3 length is 12 residues. The germline V and J ends were trimmed by 3 bases and 11 bases, with 16 bases remaining between them. From germline, CDR1 is SQVTM and CDR2 ANQGSEA.

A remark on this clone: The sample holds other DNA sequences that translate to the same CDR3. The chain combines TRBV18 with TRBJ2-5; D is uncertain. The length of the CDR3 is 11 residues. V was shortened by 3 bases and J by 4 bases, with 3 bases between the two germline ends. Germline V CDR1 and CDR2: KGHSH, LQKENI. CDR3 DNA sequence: TGTGCCAGCTCACCGGGAGAGACCCAGTACTTC. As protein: CASSPGETQYF.

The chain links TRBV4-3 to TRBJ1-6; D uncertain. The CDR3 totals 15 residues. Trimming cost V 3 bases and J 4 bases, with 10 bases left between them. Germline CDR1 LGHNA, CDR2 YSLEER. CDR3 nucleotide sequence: TGCGCCAGCAGCCAGCGGACCGAGTATAATTCACCCCTCCACTTT. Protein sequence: CASSQRTEYNSPLHF.

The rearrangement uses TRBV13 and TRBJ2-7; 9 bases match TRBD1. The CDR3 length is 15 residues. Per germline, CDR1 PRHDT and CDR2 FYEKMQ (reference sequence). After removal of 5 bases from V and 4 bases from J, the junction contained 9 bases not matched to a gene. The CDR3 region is CASSLAGTGKYEQYF. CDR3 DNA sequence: TGTGCCAGCAGCCTCGCCGGGACAGGGAAGTACGAGCAGTACTTC. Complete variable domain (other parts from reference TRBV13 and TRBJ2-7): AAGVIQSPRHLIKEKRETATLKCYPIPRHDTVYWYQQGPGQDPQFLISFYEKMQSDKGSIPDRFSAQQFSDYHSELNMSSLELGDSALYFCASSLAGTGKYEQYFGPGTRLTVT.

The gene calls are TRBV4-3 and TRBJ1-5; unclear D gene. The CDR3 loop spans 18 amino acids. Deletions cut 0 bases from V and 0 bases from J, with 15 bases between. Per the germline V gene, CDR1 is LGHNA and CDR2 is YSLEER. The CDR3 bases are TGCGCCAGCAGCCAAGATCCTCCAAGTTCTTATAGCAATCAGCCCCAGCATTTT. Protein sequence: CASSQDPPSSYSNQPQHF.

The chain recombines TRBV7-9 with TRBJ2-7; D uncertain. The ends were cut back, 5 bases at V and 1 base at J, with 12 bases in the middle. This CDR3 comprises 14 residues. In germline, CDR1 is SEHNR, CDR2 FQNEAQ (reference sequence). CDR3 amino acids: CASSPRYGSYEQYF. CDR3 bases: TGTGCCAGCAGCCCGCGGTACGGATCCTACGAGCAGTACTTC.

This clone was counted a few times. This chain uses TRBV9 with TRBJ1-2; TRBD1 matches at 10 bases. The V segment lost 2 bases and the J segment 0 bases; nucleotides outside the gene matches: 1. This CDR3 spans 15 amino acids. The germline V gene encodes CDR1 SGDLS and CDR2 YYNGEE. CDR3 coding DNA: TGTGCCAGCAGCGTGGGGACAGGGGCTAACTATGGCTACACCTTC. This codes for CASSVGTGANYGYTF.

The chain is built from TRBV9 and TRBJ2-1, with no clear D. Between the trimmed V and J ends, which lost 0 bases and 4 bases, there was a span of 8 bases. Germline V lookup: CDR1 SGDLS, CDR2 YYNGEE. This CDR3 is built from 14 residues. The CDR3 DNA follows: TGTGCCAGCAGCGTAGCTACTCGTTACAATGAGCAGTTCTTC. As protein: CASSVATRYNEQFF.

The DNA of the CDR3 is TGTGCCAGTAGTGCGGGGTGGAATGAGCAGTTCTTC. Translation: CASSAGWNEQFF. This chain connects TRBV19 to TRBJ2-1, with TRBD2 as a possible D gene (6 bases). The V and J ends lost 5 bases and 7 bases respectively, with 9 bases between them. CDR1 is LNHDA, CDR2 SQIVND, per germline (reference sequence). The CDR3 loop spans 12 amino acids.

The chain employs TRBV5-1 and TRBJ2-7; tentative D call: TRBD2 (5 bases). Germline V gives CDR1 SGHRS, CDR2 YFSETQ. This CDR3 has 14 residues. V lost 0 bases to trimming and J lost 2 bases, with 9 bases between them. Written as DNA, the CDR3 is TGCGCCAGCAGCTTGGTAGCGTCGGCCTACGAGCAGTACTTC. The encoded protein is CASSLVASAYEQYF.

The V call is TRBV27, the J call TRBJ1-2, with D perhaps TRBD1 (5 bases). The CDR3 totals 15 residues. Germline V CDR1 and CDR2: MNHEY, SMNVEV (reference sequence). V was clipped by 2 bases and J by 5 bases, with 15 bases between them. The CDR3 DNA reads TGTGCCAGCAGTTTAACAACCTCAGGGAGATATGGCTACACCTTC. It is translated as CASSLTTSGRYGYTF.

The CDR3: CASSRGTSRHTGELFF. The CDR3 DNA sequence: TGTGCCAGCAGCCGCGGGACTAGCAGACACACCGGGGAGCTGTTTTTT. This chain links TRBV6-6 with TRBJ2-2; TRBD2 agrees at 9 bases. Germline V gene sequence: CDR1 MNHNY, CDR2 SVGAGI (reference sequence). CDR3 length equals 16 residues. The V segment lost 6 bases and the J segment 3 bases; nucleotides outside the gene matches: 8.

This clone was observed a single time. CDR3 protein: CASSQGAARATNEKLFF. DNA of the CDR3: TGCGCCAGCAGCCAGGGAGCCGCTAGGGCAACTAATGAAAAACTGTTTTTT. This chain links TRBV4-3 with TRBJ1-4; no reliable D call. Trimming removed 3 bases from V and 0 bases from J, with 14 bases in between. The CDR3 contains 17 residues. Germline V gene sequence: CDR1 LGHNA, CDR2 YSLEER.

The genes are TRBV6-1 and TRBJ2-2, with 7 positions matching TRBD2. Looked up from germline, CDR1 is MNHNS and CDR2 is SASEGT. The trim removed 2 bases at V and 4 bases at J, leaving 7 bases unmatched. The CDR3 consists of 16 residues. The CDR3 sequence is CASSERLAEITGELFF. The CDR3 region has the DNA TGTGCCAGCAGTGAACGGCTAGCGGAGATCACCGGGGAGCTGTTTTTT.

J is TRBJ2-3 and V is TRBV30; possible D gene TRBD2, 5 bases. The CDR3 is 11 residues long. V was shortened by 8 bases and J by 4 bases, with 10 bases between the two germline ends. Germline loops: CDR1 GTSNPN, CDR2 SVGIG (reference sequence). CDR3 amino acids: CAGGFSDTQYF. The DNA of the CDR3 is TGTGCCGGAGGATTTTCAGATACGCAGTATTTT.

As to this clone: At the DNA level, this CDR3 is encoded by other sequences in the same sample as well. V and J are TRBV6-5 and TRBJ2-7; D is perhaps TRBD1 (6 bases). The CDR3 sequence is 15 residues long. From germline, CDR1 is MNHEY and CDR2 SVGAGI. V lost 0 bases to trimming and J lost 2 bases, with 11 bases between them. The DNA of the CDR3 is TGTGCCAGCAGTTACTCGGGTCAGGGGACCTACGAGCAGTACTTC. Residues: CASSYSGQGTYEQYF.

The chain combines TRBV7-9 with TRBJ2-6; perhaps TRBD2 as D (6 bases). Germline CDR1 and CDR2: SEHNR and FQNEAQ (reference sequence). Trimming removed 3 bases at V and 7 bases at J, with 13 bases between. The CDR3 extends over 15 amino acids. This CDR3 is CASSFGGTDANVLTF. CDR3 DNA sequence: TGTGCCAGCAGCTTCGGCGGGACCGACGCCAACGTCCTGACTTTC.